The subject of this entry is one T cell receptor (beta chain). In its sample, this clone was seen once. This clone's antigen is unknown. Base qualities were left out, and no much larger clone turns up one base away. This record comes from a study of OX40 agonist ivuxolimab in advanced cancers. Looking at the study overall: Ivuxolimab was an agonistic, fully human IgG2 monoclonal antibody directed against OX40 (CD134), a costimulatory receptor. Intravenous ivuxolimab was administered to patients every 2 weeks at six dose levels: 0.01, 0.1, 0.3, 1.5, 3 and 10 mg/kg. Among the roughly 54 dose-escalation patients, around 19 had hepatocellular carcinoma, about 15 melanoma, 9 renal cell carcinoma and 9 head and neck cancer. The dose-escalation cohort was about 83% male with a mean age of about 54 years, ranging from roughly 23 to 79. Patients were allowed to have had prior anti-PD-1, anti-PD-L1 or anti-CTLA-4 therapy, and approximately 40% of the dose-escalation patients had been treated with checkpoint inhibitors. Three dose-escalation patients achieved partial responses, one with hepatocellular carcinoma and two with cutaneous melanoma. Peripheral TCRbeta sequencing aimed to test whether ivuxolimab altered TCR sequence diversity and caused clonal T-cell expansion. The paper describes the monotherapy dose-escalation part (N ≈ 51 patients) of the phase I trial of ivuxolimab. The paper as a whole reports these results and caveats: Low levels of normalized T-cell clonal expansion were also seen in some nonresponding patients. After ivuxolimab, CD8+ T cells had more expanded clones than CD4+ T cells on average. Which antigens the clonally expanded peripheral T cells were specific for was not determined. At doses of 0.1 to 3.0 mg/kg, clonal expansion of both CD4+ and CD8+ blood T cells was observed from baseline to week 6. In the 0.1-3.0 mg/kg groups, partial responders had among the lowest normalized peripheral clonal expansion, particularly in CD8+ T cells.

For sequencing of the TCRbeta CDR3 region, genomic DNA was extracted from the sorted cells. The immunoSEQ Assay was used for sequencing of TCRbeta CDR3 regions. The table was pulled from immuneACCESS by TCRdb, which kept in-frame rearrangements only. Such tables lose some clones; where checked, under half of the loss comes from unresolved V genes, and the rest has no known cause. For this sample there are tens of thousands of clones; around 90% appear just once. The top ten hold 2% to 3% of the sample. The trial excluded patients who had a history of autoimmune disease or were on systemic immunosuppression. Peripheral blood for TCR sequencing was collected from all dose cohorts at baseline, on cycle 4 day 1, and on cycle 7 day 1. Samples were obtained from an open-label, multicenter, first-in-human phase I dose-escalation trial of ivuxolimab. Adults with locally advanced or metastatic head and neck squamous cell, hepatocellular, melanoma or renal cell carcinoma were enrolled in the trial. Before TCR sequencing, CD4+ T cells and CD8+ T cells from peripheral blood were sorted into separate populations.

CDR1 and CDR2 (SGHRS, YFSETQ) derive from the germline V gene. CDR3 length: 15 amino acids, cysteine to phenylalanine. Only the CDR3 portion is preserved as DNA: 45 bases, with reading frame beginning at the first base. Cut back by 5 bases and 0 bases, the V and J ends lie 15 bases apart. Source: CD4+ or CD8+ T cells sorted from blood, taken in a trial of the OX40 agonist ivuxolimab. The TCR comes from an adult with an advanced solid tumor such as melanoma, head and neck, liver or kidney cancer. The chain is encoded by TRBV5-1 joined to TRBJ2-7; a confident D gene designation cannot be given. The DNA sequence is TGCGCCAGCAGGTCAGGCGTCCTAAGCTCCTACGAGCAGTACTTC. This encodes CASRSGVLSSYEQYF. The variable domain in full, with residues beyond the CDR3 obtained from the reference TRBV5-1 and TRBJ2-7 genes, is KAGVTQTPRYLIKTRGQQVTLSCSPISGHRSVSWYQQTPGQGLQFLFEYFSETQRNKGNFPGRFSGRQFSNSRSEMNVSTLELGDSALYLCASRSGVLSSYEQYFGPGTRLTVT.